This T cell receptor beta chain originates from a study of cytomegalovirus exposure and HLA in healthy donors. Study-wide findings and caveats: In a later analysis, at a false discovery rate of 0.05, under 20,000 TCR beta sequences matched HLA alleles. Most subjects' HLA-A and HLA-B alleles were reportedly predicted from TCR beta sequences.

This clone was picked up one time. Its antigen remains unknown. The PCR used 60 Vbeta and 13 Jbeta primers. Produced via immunoSEQ multiplex PCR; TCRdb's table is partial and in-frame only. Found here are nearly 110,000 clones, roughly 76% of them singletons; the top ten hold under 6.5%. Germline V CDR1 and CDR2: MNHNS, SASEGT. Trimming took 4 bases from V and 5 from J; bases not matched to a gene: 7. The CDR3 length is 14 residues. The sequenced sample consisted of PBMCs. The gene calls are TRBV6-1 and TRBJ1-1; 7 bases line up with TRBD1. The clonotype originates from a woman between 50 and 59 years old in good health and CMV-seropositive. The CDR3: CASSGKGAVTEAFF. CDR3 in DNA: TGTGCCAGCAGTGGAAAGGGGGCAGTGACTGAAGCTTTCTTT.